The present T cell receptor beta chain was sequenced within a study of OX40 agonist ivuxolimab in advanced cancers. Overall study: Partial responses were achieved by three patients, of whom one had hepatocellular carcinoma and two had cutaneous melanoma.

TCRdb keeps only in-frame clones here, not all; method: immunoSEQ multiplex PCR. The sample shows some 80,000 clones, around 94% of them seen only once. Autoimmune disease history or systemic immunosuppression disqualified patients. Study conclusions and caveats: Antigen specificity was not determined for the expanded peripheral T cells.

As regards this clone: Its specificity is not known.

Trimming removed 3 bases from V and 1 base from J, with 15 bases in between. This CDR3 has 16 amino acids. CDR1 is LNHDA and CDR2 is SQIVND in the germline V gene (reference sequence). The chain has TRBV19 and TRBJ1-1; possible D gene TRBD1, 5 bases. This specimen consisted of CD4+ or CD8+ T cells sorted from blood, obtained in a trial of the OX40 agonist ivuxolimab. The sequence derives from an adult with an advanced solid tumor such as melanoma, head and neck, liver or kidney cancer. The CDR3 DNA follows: TGTGCCAGTAGTATCATGAGGGGACGGGGGAACACTGAAGCTTTCTTT. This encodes CASSIMRGRGNTEAFF.